These 9 T cell receptor beta chains came from one sample sequenced in a study of control samples from healthy donors and cancer patients (dated by TCRdb to the early 2020s). The library was generated by the immunoSEQ multiplex PCR assay. TCRdb's version of the immuneACCESS table is confined to in-frame rearrangements and falls short of the full clone set. An unresolved V gene accounts for under half of the shortfall where checked; the remainder is of unknown origin. Within this sample are 150,000 to 200,000 clones, with 94% of them counted one time only. The biggest ten clones account for roughly 1.3% of the sample. The sample comprised blood. The receptors were gathered from a young woman in good health.

The gene calls are TRBV6-6 and TRBJ2-3, with unresolved D. V was pared by 6 bases and J by 4 bases, with 8 bases between. CDR3 length: 12 residues. CDR1 is MNHNY and CDR2 is SVGAGI in the germline V gene (reference sequence). CDR3 nucleotide sequence: TGTGCCAGCAGCCCGGAGTCAGATACGCAGTATTTT. Protein: CASSPESDTQYF.

V gene TRBV2 combines with J gene TRBJ1-6, with D perhaps matching TRBD1 (6 bases). Germline CDR1 SNHLY, CDR2 FYNNEI. Trimming left V 7 bases short and J 7 bases short, with 14 bases between. The CDR3 runs to 14 residues. The CDR3 loop is CASKWDGTNSPLHF. The DNA for the CDR3 is TGTGCCAGCAAATGGGACGGGACAAATTCACCCCTCCACTTT.

This chain connects TRBV14 to TRBJ1-5; 7 nucleotides agree with TRBD1. V trimming: 2 bases; J trimming: 5 bases; junction bases outside the gene matches: 3. The V gene's germline CDR1 is SGHDN and CDR2 FVKESK. The CDR3 extends over 14 amino acids. This CDR3 is CASSQTGDYQPQHF. The CDR3 DNA is TGTGCCAGCAGCCAAACAGGGGATTATCAGCCCCAGCATTTT.

The CDR3 is CAGSGQGLDEQYF. The CDR3 DNA reads TGCGCCGGTTCAGGACAGGGGCTGGACGAGCAGTACTTC. This chain uses TRBV10-2 with TRBJ2-7, with 9 bases identical to TRBD1. This CDR3 region has 13 residues. The J segment lost 5 bases and the V segment lost 11 bases, leaving 10 bases of the junction unmatched. Germline assignment: CDR1 WSHSY and CDR2 SAAADI.

V gene TRBV12-5 combines with J gene TRBJ2-5, with D unclear. Trimming removed 1 base from V and 5 bases from J, with 5 bases in between. The CDR3 has 12 amino acids. Germline CDR1 and CDR2: LGHNT and FRNRAP. The CDR3 loop is CASGLEGETQYF. DNA of the CDR3: TGTGCTAGTGGTTTGGAAGGGGAGACCCAGTACTTC.

This chain joins TRBV19 and TRBJ2-2; maybe TRBD1 (5 bases). The germline gives CDR1 LNHDA, CDR2 SQIVND (reference sequence). The V gene lost 9 bases and the J gene lost 5 bases, with 16 bases spanning the gap. CDR3 size: 14 residues. CDR3 sequence: CASYPRGRTGELFF. The CDR3 DNA follows: TGTGCCAGCTATCCTAGGGGCAGGACCGGGGAGCTGTTTTTT.

The V and J genes are TRBV5-4 and TRBJ2-3, with 11 bases matching TRBD2. V lost 4 bases and J lost 3; bases outside the gene matches: 7. This CDR3 is 16 amino acids long. Germline V gene sequence: CDR1 SGHNT, CDR2 YYREEE (reference sequence). The CDR3 loop reads CASSRSLAGGTDTQYF. The CDR3, as DNA: TGTGCCAGCAGCCGATCGCTAGCGGGGGGAACAGATACGCAGTATTTT.

J is TRBJ2-7 and V is TRBV15, with D perhaps matching TRBD1 (5 bases). The CDR3 loop spans 13 amino acids. Trimming left V 0 bases short and J 7 bases short, with 10 bases between. Germline CDR1 is LNHNV and CDR2 is YYDKDF (reference sequence). DNA of the CDR3: TGTGCCACCAGCAGAGAAGGGGTGGGGGAGCAGTACTTC. Translation gives CATSREGVGEQYF.

V usage is TRBV7-2 and J usage is TRBJ2-1, with 10 bases that match TRBD2. The germline V gene encodes CDR1 SGHTA and CDR2 FQGNSA. The CDR3 is made up of 15 amino acids. With V trimmed by 5 bases and J by 4 bases, 5 bases remained unmatched. The DNA for the CDR3 is TGTGCCAGCAGCCCCCAGCGGGGGGGTTACAATGAGCAGTTCTTC. It encodes CASSPQRGGYNEQFF.